This is a list of T cell receptor beta chains from one sample in a study of blood T cell repertoires in COVID-19. Data came from immunoSEQ multiplex PCR; TCRdb stores just in-frame clones and leaves some out. In the table there are about 80,000 clones, around 80% of which are singletons. The material sequenced was peripheral blood. The receptors stem from a man at least 80 years old with acute or convalescent COVID-19. CDR3s include the opening cysteine and the closing phenylalanine or tryptophan. The D gene is left open where the match is weak. Size is stated for part of the rows, as once, few or many counts, or as a class when the clone is expanded.

>TRBD2|TRBV10-3|TRBJ2-1|NA
CAISSVSGGNSYNEQFF
TGTGCCATCAGTTCTGTTAGCGGGGGAAACTCCTACAATGAGCAGTTCTTC
>TRBD1|TRBV6-1|TRBJ2-5|few
CASSDFLETGLSTQETQYF
TGTGCCAGCAGTGATTTTCTCGAGACAGGGTTGTCCACCCAAGAGACCCAGTACTTC
>TRBD1|TRBV27|TRBJ1-1|NA
CASSPGQGASAFF
TGTGCCAGCAGTCCAGGACAGGGGGCTTCAGCTTTCTTT
>NA|TRBV18|TRBJ1-5|NA
CASSPQGPPAQHF
TGTGCCAGCTCACCCCAGGGCCCGCCGGCCCAGCATTTT
>NA|TRBV12-1|TRBJ2-5|once
CASSPLLAGEAYQETQYF
TGTGCCAGCAGCCCCCTTCTAGCGGGGGAGGCGTACCAAGAGACCCAGTACTTC
>TRBD1|TRBV11-3|TRBJ1-2|few
CASSLDVRGYGYTF
TGTGCCAGCAGCTTAGATGTCAGGGGGTATGGCTACACCTTC
>TRBD1|TRBV5-6|TRBJ1-6|few
CASSLRTGGAGNSPLHF
TGTGCCAGCAGCTTACGGACAGGGGGCGCAGGTAATTCACCCCTCCACTTT
>NA|TRBV19|TRBJ1-5|few
CASSYSNQPQHF
TGTGCCAGTAGTTATAGCAATCAGCCCCAGCATTTT
>NA|TRBV10-3|TRBJ1-3|NA
CAISDSLGRWGENTIYF
TGTGCCATCAGTGACTCCCTCGGACGGTGGGGGGAGAACACCATATATTTT
>TRBD1|TRBV4-1|TRBJ1-1|NA
CASSQHPPTGAMNTEAFF
TGCGCCAGCAGCCAGCACCCCCCGACAGGGGCGATGAACACTGAAGCTTTCTTT
>TRBD1|TRBV11-3|TRBJ1-1|NA
CASSFGQGNTEAFF
TGTGCCAGCAGCTTCGGACAGGGGAACACTGAAGCTTTCTTT
>NA|TRBV5-3|TRBJ1-1|NA
CAGEGVNTEAFF
TGTGCCGGCGAGGGGGTGAACACTGAAGCTTTCTTT
>NA|TRBV5-8|TRBJ1-2|NA
CASSRGSGANYGYTF
TGTGCCAGCAGCAGGGGCTCGGGGGCTAACTATGGCTACACCTTC
>NA|TRBV5-4|TRBJ2-5|NA
CASSPTREAEETQYF
TGTGCCAGCAGTCCAACTAGAGAAGCCGAAGAGACCCAGTACTTC
>NA|TRBV5-5|TRBJ1-1|NA
CASSLSPAGITEAFF
TGTGCCAGCAGCCTATCGCCTGCAGGGATCACTGAAGCTTTCTTT
>NA|TRBV19|TRBJ2-3|NA
CASSTILAASTDTQYF
TGTGCCAGTAGTACGATCTTAGCGGCTAGCACAGATACGCAGTATTTT
>NA|TRBV5-1|TRBJ2-3|NA
CASSLEAPKTDTQYF
TGCGCCAGCAGCTTGGAAGCCCCGAAGACAGATACGCAGTATTTT
>NA|TRBV5-6|TRBJ1-1|once
CASSFVARVETEAFF
TGTGCCAGCAGCTTTGTCGCCAGGGTAGAGACTGAAGCTTTCTTT
>NA|TRBV19|TRBJ1-5|few
CASSADIYQPQHF
TGTGCCAGTAGTGCAGACATTTATCAGCCCCAGCATTTT
>TRBD1|TRBV3-1/TRBV3-2|TRBJ2-1|NA
CASSQDGWGQLTDNEQFF
TGTGCCAGCAGCCAAGATGGATGGGGACAGCTTACAGACAATGAGCAGTTCTTC
>TRBD2|TRBV15|TRBJ2-7|NA
CATSREERLASSEQYF
TGTGCCACCAGCAGAGAGGAGAGACTAGCATCCAGCGAGCAGTACTTC
>NA|TRBV5-5|TRBJ2-3|NA
CASSLGQRTDTQYF
TGTGCCAGCAGCTTGGGACAGCGCACAGATACGCAGTATTTT
>TRBD2|TRBV10-2|TRBJ2-2|NA
CASNPSGGTQNTGELFF
TGCGCCAGCAATCCTAGCGGGGGTACACAGAACACCGGGGAGCTGTTTTTT
>NA|TRBV30|TRBJ1-2|NA
CAWSVQGRVNYGYTF
TGTGCCTGGAGTGTACAGGGCAGGGTTAACTATGGCTACACCTTC
>NA|TRBV24-1|TRBJ2-3|once
CATSDRTATDTQYF
TGTGCCACCAGTGATCGGACAGCCACAGATACGCAGTATTTT
>TRBD1|TRBV5-6|TRBJ1-2|NA
CASTRTGSYGYTF
TGTGCCAGCACCAGGACAGGGAGCTATGGCTACACCTTC
>TRBD1|TRBV5-1|TRBJ1-4|NA
CASSLTGGNEKLFF
TGCGCCAGCAGTCTCACAGGGGGAAATGAAAAACTGTTTTTT
>TRBD2|TRBV7-3|TRBJ2-2|NA
CASSLTASGGVNTGELFF
TGTGCCAGCAGCTTAACGGCTAGCGGGGGAGTAAACACCGGGGAGCTGTTTTTT
>TRBD1|TRBV13|TRBJ1-2|NA
CASNHRGGYGYTF
TGTGCCAGCAACCACAGGGGAGGCTATGGCTACACCTTC
>TRBD1|TRBV6-6|TRBJ1-2|NA
CASSKQPGQGHYGYTF
TGTGCCAGCAGTAAACAGCCGGGACAGGGACACTATGGCTACACCTTC
>TRBD2|TRBV3-1/TRBV3-2|TRBJ2-3|NA
CASSQDFGGGGTDTQYF
TGTGCCAGCAGCCAAGATTTCGGGGGGGGCGGCACAGATACGCAGTATTTT
>NA|TRBV27|TRBJ1-6|few
CASSLSSGGNSPLHF
TGTGCCAGCAGTTTATCGTCGGGCGGGAATTCACCCCTCCACTTT
>NA|TRBV2|TRBJ1-1|NA
CASRSSQGMNTEAFF
TGTGCCAGCAGGTCCTCGCAGGGGATGAACACTGAAGCTTTCTTT
>NA|TRBV20-1|TRBJ1-2|NA
CSAVGDYGYTF
TGCAGTGCCGTGGGCGACTATGGCTACACCTTC
>NA|TRBV18|TRBJ1-5|once
CASSRATDQPQHF
TGTGCCAGCTCACGGGCCACGGATCAGCCCCAGCATTTT
>TRBD2|TRBV2|TRBJ2-3|NA
CASSGRTSSDTQYF
TGTGCCAGCAGTGGACGGACTAGCTCAGATACGCAGTATTTT
>TRBD2|TRBV5-4|TRBJ2-2|NA
CASSSGGLANTGELFF
TGTGCCAGCAGCTCCGGGGGGTTAGCGAACACCGGGGAGCTGTTTTTT
>NA|TRBV7-6|TRBJ1-1|NA
CASSAGMNTEAFF
TGTGCCAGCAGCGCAGGGATGAACACTGAAGCTTTCTTT
>TRBD1|TRBV9|TRBJ1-6|NA
CASSATPQGATLHF
TGTGCCAGCAGCGCGACCCCTCAGGGGGCCACCCTCCACTTT
>TRBD1|TRBV10-3|TRBJ1-5|NA
CAITDRVTQPQHF
TGTGCCATCACCGACAGGGTAACTCAGCCCCAGCATTTT
>TRBD1|TRBV7-9|TRBJ2-7|NA
CASSLVDRGQYEQYF
TGTGCCAGCAGCCTCGTGGACAGGGGGCAGTACGAGCAGTACTTC
>NA|TRBV10-1|TRBJ2-2|NA
CASRGDGSAGELFF
TGCGCCAGCAGGGGGGACGGGAGCGCCGGGGAGCTGTTTTTT
>TRBD2|TRBV3-1/TRBV3-2|TRBJ2-5|NA
CASGTSGQETQYF
TGTGCCTCCGGGACTAGCGGCCAAGAGACCCAGTACTTC